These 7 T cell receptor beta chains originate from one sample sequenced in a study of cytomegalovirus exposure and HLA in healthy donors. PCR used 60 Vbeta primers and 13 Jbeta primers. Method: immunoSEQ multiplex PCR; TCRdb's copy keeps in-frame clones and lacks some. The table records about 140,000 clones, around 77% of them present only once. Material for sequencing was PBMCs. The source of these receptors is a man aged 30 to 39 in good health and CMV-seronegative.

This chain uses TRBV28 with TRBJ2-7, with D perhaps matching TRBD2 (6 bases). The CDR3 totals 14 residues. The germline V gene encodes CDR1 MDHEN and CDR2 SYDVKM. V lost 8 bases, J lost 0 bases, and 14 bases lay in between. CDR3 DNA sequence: TGTGCCAGCGTTTTAGACGGGGGCTCCTACGAGCAGTACTTC. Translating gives CASVLDGGSYEQYF.

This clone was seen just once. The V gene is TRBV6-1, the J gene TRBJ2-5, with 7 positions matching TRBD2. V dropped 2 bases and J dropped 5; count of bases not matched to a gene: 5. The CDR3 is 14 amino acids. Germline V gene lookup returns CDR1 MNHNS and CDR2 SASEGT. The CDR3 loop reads CASSELGGVETQYF. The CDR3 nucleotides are TGTGCCAGCAGTGAATTGGGGGGGGTGGAGACCCAGTACTTC.

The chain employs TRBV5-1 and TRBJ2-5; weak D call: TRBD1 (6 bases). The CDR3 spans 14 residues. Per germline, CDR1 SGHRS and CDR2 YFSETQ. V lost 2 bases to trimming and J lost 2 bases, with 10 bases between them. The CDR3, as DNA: TGCGCCAGCAGCTTCTCCAGGGGACAAGAGACCCAGTACTTC. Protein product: CASSFSRGQETQYF.

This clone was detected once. CDR3 coding DNA: TGCGCCAGCAGCCAAGATCCGGGGGCTGGAAACACCATATATTTT. Amino acids: CASSQDPGAGNTIYF. The J gene is TRBJ1-3, the V gene TRBV4-1, with a tentative D call TRBD1 (5 bases). The CDR3 is 15 amino acids. V shed 0 bases and J shed 2 bases, with 8 bases lying between them. Germline loops: CDR1 MGHRA, CDR2 YSYEKL.

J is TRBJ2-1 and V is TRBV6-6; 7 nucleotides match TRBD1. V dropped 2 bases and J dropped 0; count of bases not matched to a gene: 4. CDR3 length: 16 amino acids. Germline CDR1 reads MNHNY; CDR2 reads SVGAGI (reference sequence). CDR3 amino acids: CASSYGTESSYNEQFF. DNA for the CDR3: TGTGCCAGCAGTTACGGGACAGAGAGCTCCTACAATGAGCAGTTCTTC.

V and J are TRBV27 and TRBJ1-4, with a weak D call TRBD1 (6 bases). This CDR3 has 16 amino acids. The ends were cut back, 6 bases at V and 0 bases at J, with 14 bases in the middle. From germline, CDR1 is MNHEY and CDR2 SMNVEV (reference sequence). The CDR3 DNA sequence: TGTGCCAGCAGGAAATCGGCAGGGGCAACTAATGAAAAACTGTTTTTT. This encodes CASRKSAGATNEKLFF.

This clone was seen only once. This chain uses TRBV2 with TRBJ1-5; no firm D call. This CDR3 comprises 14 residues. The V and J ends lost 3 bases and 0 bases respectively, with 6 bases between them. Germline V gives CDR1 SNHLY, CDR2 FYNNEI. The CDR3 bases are TGTGCCAGCAGTGAGAACTTTAGCAATCAGCCCCAGCATTTT. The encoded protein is CASSENFSNQPQHF.